The rows below give T cell receptor beta chains drawn from one sample of a study of MAIT cells during Salmonella Paratyphi A infection. TCRdb re-derived calls from the 5' RACE reads in MiXCR, one entry per CDR3 protein. This sample carries roughly 1,100 distinct CDR3 sequences, around a quarter of them seen once, and the ten largest clones take around 50%. The material sequenced was MAIT cells from blood, taken at the first sampling point of the challenge study. These receptors originate from a person between 18 and 75 years old who was deliberately infected with Salmonella Paratyphi A in a paratyphoid fever challenge study. Each CDR3 is given with its conserved first and last residue. The order of the fields is CDR3 DNA, CDR3 protein, clone size, D gene, CDR3 length, J gene, V gene. A D gene is named only where the DNA matches it firmly. Rows may omit the clone size; those that give it use once, few, many or a size class.

cdr3_nt: TGTGCCACCAGTGATTTATCCAGGGACACCGGGGAGCTGTTTTTT; cdr3_aa: CATSDLSRDTGELFF; clone_size: many; d_call: NA; cdr3_length: 15; j_call: TRBJ2-2; v_call: TRBV24-1
cdr3_nt: TGTGCCAGTACCTCCCCCGGGGACGGGGGACGGACAGATACGCAGTATTTT; cdr3_aa: CASTSPGDGGRTDTQYF; clone_size: NA; d_call: NA; cdr3_length: 17; j_call: TRBJ2-3; v_call: TRBV6-4
cdr3_nt: TGTGCCAGCAGCCAGACTAGCGGGGGGGCCGTGGGGGCCGGGGAGCTGTTTTTT; cdr3_aa: CASSQTSGGAVGAGELFF; clone_size: NA; d_call: TRBD2; cdr3_length: 18; j_call: TRBJ2-2; v_call: TRBV4-2
cdr3_nt: TGTGCTAGTGGTCCCCTAGCGGGATTTAATGAGCAGTTCTTC; cdr3_aa: CASGPLAGFNEQFF; clone_size: NA; d_call: TRBD2; cdr3_length: 14; j_call: TRBJ2-1; v_call: TRBV12-5
cdr3_nt: TGTGCCACCAGTGATCCCGGACGGAGTTATGGCTACACCTTC; cdr3_aa: CATSDPGRSYGYTF; clone_size: NA; d_call: NA; cdr3_length: 14; j_call: TRBJ1-2; v_call: TRBV24-1
cdr3_nt: TGTGCCAGCAGTGGGGAAGCTAATCAGCCCCAGCATTTT; cdr3_aa: CASSGEANQPQHF; clone_size: NA; d_call: NA; cdr3_length: 13; j_call: TRBJ1-5; v_call: TRBV6-1
cdr3_nt: TGCAGTGCTAGAGGGGGAGTAGTTATAGAGACCCAGTACTTC; cdr3_aa: CSARGGVVIETQYF; clone_size: NA; d_call: NA; cdr3_length: 14; j_call: TRBJ2-5; v_call: TRBV20-1
cdr3_nt: TGTGCCAGCAGTCCCGGGGATTACAATGAGCAGTTCTTC; cdr3_aa: CASSPGDYNEQFF; clone_size: large; d_call: NA; cdr3_length: 13; j_call: TRBJ2-1; v_call: TRBV6-1
cdr3_nt: TGTGCCAGCAGTGACGGGACTAGCAGTTACAATGAGCAGTTCTTC; cdr3_aa: CASSDGTSSYNEQFF; clone_size: NA; d_call: TRBD2; cdr3_length: 15; j_call: TRBJ2-1; v_call: TRBV6-4
cdr3_nt: TGTGCCAGCAGTGACGGGACTAGCGGGAATGAGCAGTTCTTC; cdr3_aa: CASSDGTSGNEQFF; clone_size: few; d_call: TRBD2; cdr3_length: 14; j_call: TRBJ2-1; v_call: TRBV6-4
cdr3_nt: TGTGCCAGCAGTGACTCGGCAGAAAATCAGCCCCAGCATTTT; cdr3_aa: CASSDSAENQPQHF; clone_size: medium-sized; d_call: NA; cdr3_length: 14; j_call: TRBJ1-5; v_call: TRBV6-4
cdr3_nt: TGTGCCAGCAGCCGCTCCGATGCGGGGGAGCTGTTTTTT; cdr3_aa: CASSRSDAGELFF; clone_size: large; d_call: NA; cdr3_length: 13; j_call: TRBJ2-2; v_call: TRBV6-2/TRBV6-3
cdr3_nt: TGTGCCAGCAGTTCCGGGACTAGTTCCGCCGGGGAGCTGTTTTTT; cdr3_aa: CASSSGTSSAGELFF; clone_size: NA; d_call: TRBD2; cdr3_length: 15; j_call: TRBJ2-2; v_call: TRBV6-2/TRBV6-3
cdr3_nt: TGTGCCAGCAGCTGGACTAGCGGCACAGATACGCAGTATTTT; cdr3_aa: CASSWTSGTDTQYF; clone_size: once; d_call: TRBD2; cdr3_length: 14; j_call: TRBJ2-3; v_call: TRBV5-4
cdr3_nt: TGTGCCAGCAGCCAAGAACTAGCGGGGGGGCAAGATACGCAGTTCTTC; cdr3_aa: CASSQELAGGQDTQFF; clone_size: NA; d_call: TRBD2; cdr3_length: 16; j_call: TRBJ2-1; v_call: TRBV4-2
cdr3_nt: TGCAGTGCTAGAACCGGGACTAGCGCGACAGAGACCCAGTACTTC; cdr3_aa: CSARTGTSATETQYF; clone_size: few; d_call: TRBD2; cdr3_length: 15; j_call: TRBJ2-5; v_call: TRBV20-1
cdr3_nt: TGTGCCAGCAGTGAATATAGGGACACCGGGGAGCTGTTTTTT; cdr3_aa: CASSEYRDTGELFF; clone_size: many; d_call: NA; cdr3_length: 14; j_call: TRBJ2-2; v_call: TRBV25-1
cdr3_nt: TGTGCCAGCAGCCCTCGGGAGGGGGGTCAGCCCCAGCATTTT; cdr3_aa: CASSPREGGQPQHF; clone_size: NA; d_call: NA; cdr3_length: 14; j_call: TRBJ1-5; v_call: TRBV6-6
cdr3_nt: TGTGCCAGCAGTTACTCCACAGGAACTGGGGCCAACGTCCTGACTTTC; cdr3_aa: CASSYSTGTGANVLTF; clone_size: few; d_call: NA; cdr3_length: 16; j_call: TRBJ2-6; v_call: TRBV6-5
cdr3_nt: TGTGCCAGCAGTCGAGCGGGAGCGTCAGATGAGCAGTTCTTC; cdr3_aa: CASSRAGASDEQFF; clone_size: NA; d_call: TRBD2; cdr3_length: 14; j_call: TRBJ2-1; v_call: TRBV6-4
cdr3_nt: TGTGCCAGCAGCCAAGACGGAGGCGGGGGGGCCAATGAGCAGTTCTTC; cdr3_aa: CASSQDGGGGANEQFF; clone_size: NA; d_call: TRBD2; cdr3_length: 16; j_call: TRBJ2-1; v_call: TRBV4-2
cdr3_nt: TGTGCCAGTAAAAGACTAGCGGGGGAGACTAATGAGCAGTTCTTC; cdr3_aa: CASKRLAGETNEQFF; clone_size: many; d_call: TRBD2; cdr3_length: 15; j_call: TRBJ2-1; v_call: TRBV19
cdr3_nt: TGCGCCAGCAGGGCTCCCGTCTACAATGAGCAGTTCTTC; cdr3_aa: CASRAPVYNEQFF; clone_size: few; d_call: NA; cdr3_length: 13; j_call: TRBJ2-1; v_call: TRBV5-1
cdr3_nt: TGCAGTGCTAGAGATCTGACCAGCAGAGATCTGCCGACAGTGGTGGCCTACAATGAGCAGTTCTTC; cdr3_aa: CSARDLTSRDLPTVVAYNEQFF; clone_size: NA; d_call: NA; cdr3_length: 22; j_call: TRBJ2-1; v_call: TRBV20-1
cdr3_nt: TGCGCCAGCAGCTTGTCCGGGGAAAAGACCCAGTACTTC; cdr3_aa: CASSLSGEKTQYF; clone_size: NA; d_call: NA; cdr3_length: 13; j_call: TRBJ2-5; v_call: TRBV5-1
cdr3_nt: TGTGCCACCAGCAGAGATCGGGAAGCGACTGAAGCTTTCTTT; cdr3_aa: CATSRDREATEAFF; clone_size: few; d_call: NA; cdr3_length: 14; j_call: TRBJ1-1; v_call: TRBV15
cdr3_nt: TGTGCCACCAGCCTTAGCGGGGGTGGCCCAGATACGCAGTATTTT; cdr3_aa: CATSLSGGGPDTQYF; clone_size: few; d_call: TRBD2; cdr3_length: 15; j_call: TRBJ2-3; v_call: TRBV15
cdr3_nt: TGTGCCAGCAGCCAGGGACAGCCCGAGGCTCAGCCCCAGCATTTT; cdr3_aa: CASSQGQPEAQPQHF; clone_size: few; d_call: TRBD1; cdr3_length: 15; j_call: TRBJ1-5; v_call: TRBV4-2
cdr3_nt: TGTGCCAGCAGCCAAGAAGGCGGGGGGGCCTACAATGAGCAGTTCTTC; cdr3_aa: CASSQEGGGAYNEQFF; clone_size: medium-sized; d_call: TRBD2; cdr3_length: 16; j_call: TRBJ2-1; v_call: TRBV4-2
cdr3_nt: TGTGCCAGCAGCTTAATTTTGCACAGGGGAGATACGCAGTATTTT; cdr3_aa: CASSLILHRGDTQYF; clone_size: NA; d_call: TRBD1; cdr3_length: 15; j_call: TRBJ2-3; v_call: TRBV7-3
cdr3_nt: TGCGCCAGCAGCCAAGAGGGCAACTCTGGGGCCAACGTCCTGACTTTC; cdr3_aa: CASSQEGNSGANVLTF; clone_size: hyperexpanded; d_call: NA; cdr3_length: 16; j_call: TRBJ2-6; v_call: TRBV4-3
cdr3_nt: TGTGCAGCGGGTGGGTTCAGGGGGCTTTCTGAAGCTTTCTTT; cdr3_aa: CAAGGFRGLSEAFF; clone_size: few; d_call: TRBD1; cdr3_length: 14; j_call: TRBJ1-1; v_call: TRBV7-2
cdr3_nt: TGCAGTGCCCGGGGGCCAGAGAGTCAGCCCCAGCATTTT; cdr3_aa: CSARGPESQPQHF; clone_size: medium-sized; d_call: NA; cdr3_length: 13; j_call: TRBJ1-5; v_call: TRBV20-1
cdr3_nt: TGTTCCCTCAGTTCAGGGGACAGTTATGGCTCCCCCTTC; cdr3_aa: CSLSSGDSYGSPF; clone_size: NA; d_call: TRBD1; cdr3_length: 13; j_call: TRBJ1-2; v_call: TRBV6-2/TRBV6-3
cdr3_nt: TGTGCCAGCAGTGACAGCGGGGGGGCCACAGATACGCAGTATTTT; cdr3_aa: CASSDSGGATDTQYF; clone_size: NA; d_call: TRBD2; cdr3_length: 15; j_call: TRBJ2-3; v_call: TRBV6-4
cdr3_nt: TGTGCCAGCAGTCGAGCGGGAGGTTCCTACAATGAGCAGTTCTTC; cdr3_aa: CASSRAGGSYNEQFF; clone_size: few; d_call: TRBD2; cdr3_length: 15; j_call: TRBJ2-1; v_call: TRBV6-4
cdr3_nt: TGCAGTGCTAGAGATCCGGCTAGCGACTACGAGCAGTACTTC; cdr3_aa: CSARDPASDYEQYF; clone_size: few; d_call: NA; cdr3_length: 14; j_call: TRBJ2-7; v_call: TRBV20-1
cdr3_nt: TGTGCCAGCACCTGGGGGACGGGTGAAGCTTTCTTT; cdr3_aa: CASTWGTGEAFF; clone_size: few; d_call: NA; cdr3_length: 12; j_call: TRBJ1-1; v_call: TRBV7-9
cdr3_nt: TGCAGTGCTAGAGACTTGGATGGCACTGAAGCTTTCTTT; cdr3_aa: CSARDLDGTEAFF; clone_size: medium-sized; d_call: NA; cdr3_length: 13; j_call: TRBJ1-1; v_call: TRBV20-1
cdr3_nt: TGCAGTGCTAGAATACTAGCGGGAGACATCAATGAGCAGTTCTTC; cdr3_aa: CSARILAGDINEQFF; clone_size: few; d_call: TRBD2; cdr3_length: 15; j_call: TRBJ2-1; v_call: TRBV20-1
cdr3_nt: TGTGCCAGCAGCATAGGGGACAGGGACGAGCAGTACTTC; cdr3_aa: CASSIGDRDEQYF; clone_size: medium-sized; d_call: TRBD1; cdr3_length: 13; j_call: TRBJ2-7; v_call: TRBV7-2
cdr3_nt: TGTGCCAGCAGTTCAGGGGAAAGTTATGGCTACACCTTC; cdr3_aa: CASSSGESYGYTF; clone_size: hyperexpanded; d_call: NA; cdr3_length: 13; j_call: TRBJ1-2; v_call: TRBV6-2/TRBV6-3
cdr3_nt: TGTGCCAGCAGCCGCCTTGGACTAGGCCCCGCCGGGAATGAGCAGTTCTTC; cdr3_aa: CASSRLGLGPAGNEQFF; clone_size: medium-sized; d_call: TRBD2; cdr3_length: 17; j_call: TRBJ2-1; v_call: TRBV7-2
cdr3_nt: TGTGCCAGCAGCGCATCGGGACAGGGGTTCGACGAGCAGTACTTC; cdr3_aa: CASSASGQGFDEQYF; clone_size: hyperexpanded; d_call: TRBD1; cdr3_length: 15; j_call: TRBJ2-7; v_call: TRBV5-5
cdr3_nt: TGCAGTGCTAGAGGAGCCGAGAATCAGCCCCAGCATTTT; cdr3_aa: CSARGAENQPQHF; clone_size: NA; d_call: NA; cdr3_length: 13; j_call: TRBJ1-5; v_call: TRBV20-1
cdr3_nt: TGTGCCAGCGGAACAGGGGGAGGTTCTGGGGCCAACGTCCTGACTTTC; cdr3_aa: CASGTGGGSGANVLTF; clone_size: many; d_call: TRBD1; cdr3_length: 16; j_call: TRBJ2-6; v_call: TRBV27
cdr3_nt: TGCAGTGCTAGAGACAGGGAAAGTCAGCCCCAGCATTTT; cdr3_aa: CSARDRESQPQHF; clone_size: many; d_call: NA; cdr3_length: 13; j_call: TRBJ1-5; v_call: TRBV20-1
cdr3_nt: TGTGCCACCAGCAGCCAAGATCCCGGGACAGGGGGTTCACCCCTCCACTTT; cdr3_aa: CATSSQDPGTGGSPLHF; clone_size: NA; d_call: TRBD1; cdr3_length: 17; j_call: TRBJ1-6; v_call: TRBV15
cdr3_nt: TGCGCCAGCAGCCAAGGACGGGAAGCTTCACCCCTCCACTTT; cdr3_aa: CASSQGREASPLHF; clone_size: medium-sized; d_call: NA; cdr3_length: 14; j_call: TRBJ1-6; v_call: TRBV4-3
cdr3_nt: TGCAGTGCTAGAGGTGAGGACTCCCAATACAATGAGCAGTTCTTC; cdr3_aa: CSARGEDSQYNEQFF; clone_size: NA; d_call: NA; cdr3_length: 15; j_call: TRBJ2-1; v_call: TRBV20-1
cdr3_nt: TGCAGTGCTAGAGCGGGTGATACGGAGCAGTACTTC; cdr3_aa: CSARAGDTEQYF; clone_size: medium-sized; d_call: NA; cdr3_length: 12; j_call: TRBJ2-7; v_call: TRBV20-1
cdr3_nt: TGTGCCAGCGGGAAGACAGACCTAAATGAGCAGTTCTTC; cdr3_aa: CASGKTDLNEQFF; clone_size: NA; d_call: NA; cdr3_length: 13; j_call: TRBJ2-1; v_call: TRBV6-2/TRBV6-3
cdr3_nt: TGCAGTGCTAGAGAGCCGACAGGGGATAATTCACCCCTCCACTTT; cdr3_aa: CSAREPTGDNSPLHF; clone_size: few; d_call: TRBD1; cdr3_length: 15; j_call: TRBJ1-6; v_call: TRBV20-1
cdr3_nt: TGTGCCAGCAGTGAATCCTTTGAAGGGGCAGATACGCAGTATTTT; cdr3_aa: CASSESFEGADTQYF; clone_size: medium-sized; d_call: NA; cdr3_length: 15; j_call: TRBJ2-3; v_call: TRBV6-1
cdr3_nt: TGCGCCAGCAGCTTCCGCGGGGGGGCCGGGGATACGCAGTATTTT; cdr3_aa: CASSFRGGAGDTQYF; clone_size: few; d_call: TRBD2; cdr3_length: 15; j_call: TRBJ2-3; v_call: TRBV5-1